The next 20 T cell receptor beta chains were all read from a single sample in a study of blood T cell repertoires in COVID-19. The repertoire was sequenced with immunoSEQ multiplex PCR; TCRdb's copy has only in-frame clones and lacks some. The sample contains more than 100,000 clones, roughly 85% of which appear only once. Sequencing input: peripheral blood. Receptors were obtained from a man aged 50-59 years in a cohort sampled during active COVID-19.

The V gene is TRBV7-2, the J gene TRBJ2-7; D is ambiguous. The CDR3 totals 14 residues. Germline lookup yields CDR1 SGHTA and CDR2 FQGNSA. V was pared by 2 bases and J by 2 bases, with 10 bases between. The chain's CDR3 is CASSLLPVTYEQYF. As DNA, the CDR3 is TGTGCCAGCAGCTTACTACCCGTTACCTACGAGCAGTACTTC.

The chain couples TRBV4-1 to TRBJ1-1, with 7 bases fitting TRBD1. The V gene end was trimmed by 0 bases and the J gene end by 4 bases; junction bases not matched to a gene: 5. The CDR3 spans 15 residues. The V gene's germline CDR1 is MGHRA and CDR2 YSYEKL. The CDR3 sequence: CASSQDPGGGTEAFF. DNA of the CDR3: TGCGCCAGCAGCCAAGATCCAGGGGGAGGCACTGAAGCTTTCTTT.

This clone was detected only a few times. This chain uses TRBV7-9 with TRBJ1-2; D is possibly TRBD1 (6 bases). With 5 bases removed from V and 4 bases from J, the gap between germline ends came to 11 bases. The CDR3 runs to 13 residues. Germline CDR1 reads SEHNR; CDR2 reads FQNEAQ (reference sequence). DNA for the CDR3: TGTGCCAGCAGCCTCCCAGGGGCCTATGGCTACACCTTC. This codes for CASSLPGAYGYTF.

The genes are TRBV27 and TRBJ1-4, with D tentatively TRBD1 (6 bases). The V and J ends lost 4 bases and 8 bases respectively, with 14 bases between them. The germline V gene encodes CDR1 MNHEY and CDR2 SMNVEV (reference sequence). The CDR3 runs 14 residues. The CDR3 protein is CASSSQGVGEKLFF. DNA for the CDR3: TGTGCCAGCAGTTCACAGGGTGTTGGAGAAAAACTGTTTTTT.

The chain is built from TRBV6-5 and TRBJ1-5, with a possible D match to TRBD1 (6 bases). Germline CDR1 reads MNHEY; CDR2 reads SVGAGI. The CDR3 is 14 residues long. V shed 11 bases and J shed 3 bases, with 17 bases lying between them. CDR3 in amino acids: CAGQSGQPNQPQHF. The CDR3 DNA sequence: TGTGCCGGACAGAGTGGGCAGCCCAATCAGCCCCAGCATTTT.

The rearrangement uses TRBV2 and TRBJ2-3; 9 nucleotides align to TRBD2. There are 15 residues in the CDR3. Germline V CDR1 and CDR2: SNHLY, FYNNEI. The junction had 9 bases not matched to a gene; V was cut back by 7 bases and J by 4 bases. CDR3: CASTGTSQRADTQYF. The DNA of the CDR3 is TGTGCCAGCACCGGGACTAGCCAAAGAGCAGATACGCAGTATTTT. The whole variable domain, filled in from reference TRBV2 and TRBJ2-3, reads EPEVTQTPSHQVTQMGQEVILRCVPISNHLYFYWYRQILGQKVEFLVSFYNNEISEKSEIFDDQFSVERPDGSNFTLKIRSTKLEDSAMYFCASTGTSQRADTQYFGPGTRLTVL.

The V and J genes are TRBV5-1 and TRBJ2-3; TRBD2 aligns across 12 bases. This CDR3 region has 19 residues. Per the germline V gene, CDR1 is SGHRS and CDR2 is YFSETQ. Trimming at V came to 3 bases and at J to 1 base, leaving 12 bases not matched to a gene. CDR3 in DNA: TGCGCCAGCAGCTCGGGACTAGCGGGTTCGACCCCGGGCACAGATACGCAGTATTTT. It specifies CASSSGLAGSTPGTDTQYF.

The rearrangement uses TRBV3-1 (or the pseudogene TRBV3-2) and TRBJ1-6; 9 nucleotides match TRBD1. The V and J ends lost 2 bases and 10 bases, in that order; junction bases with no gene match: 3. The CDR3 covers 14 residues. Germline V gene sequence: CDR1 LGHDT, CDR2 YNNKEL (reference sequence). CDR3 amino acids: CASSQTDRGSPLHF. The CDR3 DNA sequence: TGTGCCAGCAGCCAAACGGACAGGGGATCACCCCTCCACTTT.

This chain connects TRBV7-8 to TRBJ2-5; 9 bases map to TRBD2. The V gene end was trimmed by 6 bases and the J gene end by 5 bases; junction bases not matched to a gene: 7. The CDR3 runs 14 residues. The germline V gene encodes CDR1 SGHVS and CDR2 FQNEAQ. The CDR3 reads CASSYSGLAETQYF. CDR3 nucleotides: TGTGCCAGCAGTTATTCGGGACTAGCCGAGACCCAGTACTTC.

This clone has a single count. One end of the junction fails to match germline, which may point to a read error. The chain links TRBV7-9 to TRBJ1-2, with a weak D call TRBD1 (5 bases). CDR3 length equals 16 residues. Germline CDR1 and CDR2: SEHNR and FQNEAQ (reference sequence). For the CDR3, the DNA is TGTGCCAGCAGCCTAGCCTCGGGGGGATCAAGATATGGCTACACCTTC. The encoded protein is CASSLASGGSRYGYTF. The full variable domain, its missing parts supplied by reference TRBV7-9 and TRBJ1-2, is DTGVSQNPRHKITKRGQNVTFRCDPISEHNRLYWYRQTLGQGPEFLTYFQNEAQLEKSRLLSDRFSAERPKGSFSTLEIQRTEQGDSAMYLCASSLASGGSRYGYTFGSGTRLTVV.

The chain uses TRBV20-1 and TRBJ2-1; 7 bases match TRBD2. Germline CDR1 reads DFQATT; CDR2 reads SNEGSKA (reference sequence). The CDR3 consists of 11 residues. Here the CDR3 DNA reads TGCAACGTACGGGCGGGGGATGAGCAGTTCTTC. Translation: CNVRAGDEQFF.

V usage is TRBV15 and J usage is TRBJ1-5; 8 bases map to TRBD1. Germline values: CDR1 LNHNV, CDR2 YYDKDF (reference sequence). Germline trimming cut 0 bases from V and 2 bases from J; bases unmatched to any gene: 6. This CDR3 contains 17 residues. This CDR3 reads CATSRDLQGAGNQPQHF. CDR3 coding DNA: TGTGCCACCAGCAGAGATCTGCAGGGGGCTGGCAATCAGCCCCAGCATTTT.

The chain is built from TRBV5-1 and TRBJ2-1; TRBD2 matches at 9 bases. This CDR3 is built from 17 residues. Germline CDR1 reads SGHRS; CDR2 reads YFSETQ. V shed 1 base and J 9 bases; nucleotides not matched to a gene: 14. CDR3 nucleotide sequence: TGCGCCAGCAGCTTGAGTAGCGGGGGCGCGGGATCCCGTGAGCAGTTCTTC. Translating it yields CASSLSSGGAGSREQFF. Based on the CDR3 plus reference TRBV5-1 and TRBJ2-1, the full variable domain is KAGVTQTPRYLIKTRGQQVTLSCSPISGHRSVSWYQQTPGQGLQFLFEYFSETQRNKGNFPGRFSGRQFSNSRSEMNVSTLELGDSALYLCASSLSSGGAGSREQFFGPGTRLTVL.

The chain combines TRBV5-1 with TRBJ2-1, with TRBD2 matching 8 bases. V trimming: 7 bases; J trimming: 1 base; junction bases outside the gene matches: 10. The CDR3 is made up of 16 amino acids. Germline lookup yields CDR1 SGHRS and CDR2 YFSETQ. The CDR3 here is CASASTSAYSYNEQFF. Here the CDR3 DNA reads TGCGCCAGCGCCTCGACTAGCGCCTATTCCTACAATGAGCAGTTCTTC.

This clone was observed a single time. V usage is TRBV4-3 and J usage is TRBJ1-6; 8 bases agree with TRBD1. Trimming took 0 bases from V and 9 from J; bases not matched to a gene: 16. The CDR3 is made up of 19 amino acids. The germline V gene encodes CDR1 LGHNA and CDR2 YSLEER. The DNA of the CDR3 is TGCGCCAGCAGCCAAGACTGGACAGGGACACGAGCGCGCCTTTCACCCCTCCACTTT. It yields the protein CASSQDWTGTRARLSPLHF.

The V and J genes are TRBV4-2 and TRBJ2-2, with 11 bases lining up with TRBD1. Unmatched junction bases numbered 9, after V lost 1 base and J lost 5 bases. The length of the CDR3 is 18 residues. The germline V gene has CDR1 LGHNA and CDR2 YNFKEQ. CDR3 nucleotides: TGTGCCAGCAGCCAAGTGAGTCCGGGGACAGGGGGAACCGGGGAGCTGTTTTTT. Its translation: CASSQVSPGTGGTGELFF.

The chain employs TRBV7-2 and TRBJ2-7; D not certain. The CDR3 totals 13 residues. Germline-derived CDR1 and CDR2 are SGHTA and FQGNSA. The ends were cut back, 1 base at V and 3 bases at J, with 7 bases in the middle. The chain's CDR3 is CASSLVPVYEQYF. The CDR3 DNA sequence: TGTGCCAGCAGCTTAGTCCCGGTCTACGAGCAGTACTTC.

The CDR3 spells CASSSGAGADTQYF. The CDR3 bases are TGTGCCAGTAGTTCAGGGGCAGGGGCAGATACGCAGTATTTT. This chain uses TRBV19 with TRBJ2-3; a weak D match, TRBD1 (6 bases). Between the trimmed V and J ends, which lost 5 bases and 4 bases, there was a span of 13 bases. Germline CDR1 reads LNHDA; CDR2 reads SQIVND (reference sequence). CDR3 length: 14 amino acids.

The chain links TRBV5-1 to TRBJ2-5; D not resolved. Trimming pared 3 bases from V and 2 bases from J, leaving 5 bases between. Germline V CDR1 and CDR2: SGHRS, YFSETQ. The CDR3 length is 12 residues. The CDR3 DNA reads TGCGCCAGCAGCTACTCACAAGAGACCCAGTACTTC. Translated: CASSYSQETQYF.

The chain recombines TRBV10-3 with TRBJ2-1, with TRBD2 matching over 9 bases. The CDR3 runs to 15 residues. In germline, CDR1 is ENHRY, CDR2 SYGVKD. V was clipped by 3 bases and J by 6 bases; unmatched bases: 6. The CDR3 DNA reads as TGTGCCATCAGTGATTTGGGACTAGCTATCAATGAGCAGTTCTTC. Translating it yields CAISDLGLAINEQFF.